The 7 T cell receptor beta chains below come from one sample, sequenced in a study of beta chain features in type 1 diabetes. TCRB transcripts that were expressed got sequenced, as all of the isolated RNA had been reverse transcribed. The protocol was immunoSEQ multiplex PCR, while the TCRdb copy is restricted to in-frame clones and leaves out a portion. The repertoire has hundreds of thousands of clones, roughly 12% of them found once; the top ten carry more than 0.015%. Material: naive CD4+ T cells from blood. These receptors originate from a man between 18 and 29 years old in good health.

This clone was seen more than once but under ten times. The chain carries TRBV28 and TRBJ1-2, with D possibly TRBD1 on 5 matching bases. The V end was cut by 6 bases, the J end by 8 bases, with 16 bases between. Germline CDR1 MDHEN, CDR2 SYDVKM. The CDR3 totals 13 residues. The CDR3 nucleotides read TGTGCCAGCAGCGAGCCGGGACGGGGGGGCTACACCTTC. Its translation is CASSEPGRGGYTF.

In its sample, this clone was seen a few times. The same CDR3 can be traced to other DNA sequences in this sample. V is TRBV5-1 and J is TRBJ2-7, with D possibly TRBD1 on 5 matching bases. Trimming took off 3 bases at V and 3 bases at J, with 10 bases between the two ends. Germline-derived CDR1 and CDR2 are SGHRS and YFSETQ. This CDR3 has 13 residues. Written as DNA, the CDR3 is TGCGCCAGCAGCTCTGACAGTAGCTACGAGCAGTACTTC. Translating gives CASSSDSSYEQYF.

The gene calls are TRBV9 and TRBJ1-5; TRBD1 is a possible D gene (6 bases). The V end lost 5 bases, the J end lost 2 bases, and 14 bases lay between the germline ends. The CDR3 sequence is 15 residues long. Germline CDR1 SGDLS, CDR2 YYNGEE. The CDR3 sequence: CASSETGLRNQPQHF. CDR3 DNA: TGTGCCAGCAGTGAAACAGGGTTGCGCAATCAGCCCCAGCATTTT.

This clone showed up just a few times. The chain links TRBV4-3 to TRBJ1-4; no clear D gene. The CDR3 sequence is 16 residues long. Germline CDR1 reads LGHNA; CDR2 reads YSLEER. V lost 4 bases and J 2 bases, leaving 14 bases between the germline ends. The CDR3 is CASSPDRWETNEKLFF. CDR3 DNA: TGCGCCAGCAGCCCCGACCGATGGGAGACTAATGAAAAACTGTTTTTT.

This clone was detected a few times. At the DNA level, this CDR3 is encoded by other sequences in the same sample as well. The rearrangement joins TRBV29-1 to TRBJ2-3, with TRBD2 identical over 7 bases. After removal of 2 bases from V and 1 base from J, the junction contained 0 bases not matched to a gene. CDR1 and CDR2 (germline): SQVTM, ANQGSEA. This CDR3 region has 13 residues. The CDR3 loop is CSVERGGTDTQYF. In DNA, the CDR3 is TGCAGCGTTGAACGGGGGGGCACAGATACGCAGTATTTT.

J is TRBJ1-1 and V is TRBV6-1; D is unresolved. The CDR3 contains 14 residues. Germline CDR1 MNHNS, CDR2 SASEGT. V lost 1 base to trimming and J lost 0 bases, with 6 bases between them. CDR3 in amino acids: CASSEGPMNTEAFF. Here the CDR3 DNA reads TGTGCCAGCAGTGAAGGTCCAATGAACACTGAAGCTTTCTTT.

The rearrangement uses TRBV6-5 and TRBJ2-1; D perhaps matches TRBD2 (6 bases). The V end lost 6 bases, the J end lost 1 base, and 13 bases lay between the germline ends. The germline CDR1 and CDR2 sequences are MNHEY and SVGAGI. The CDR3 sequence is 15 residues long. The CDR3 protein is CASSREWGSYNEQFF. The CDR3 DNA reads as TGTGCCAGCAGCCGGGAGTGGGGTTCCTACAATGAGCAGTTCTTC.